This T cell receptor beta chain comes out of a study (dated by TCRdb to the mid-2010s). Study-level background: The study tested whether tumor-infiltrating Tregs in breast cancer are recruited from blood Tregs or converted in situ from other CD4+ T cell subsets.

What the authors observed across the whole study: Rather than covering whole repertoires, validation in the larger cohort was restricted to a single TCR beta V-J rearrangement. The greatest overlap of tumor-infiltrating Treg TCR alpha and beta sequences was with tumor naive CD4+ T cells, followed next by blood naive CD4+ T cells. Tumor memory CD4+ T cell TCR gene usage was found to cluster with blood and lymph node memory CD4+ cells and with lymph node naive CD4+ cells.

CD4+CD25+CD127-/low cells were isolated as Tregs. Tregs, naive and memory CD4+ T cells from tumor, blood and ipsilateral draining lymph nodes of five breast cancer patients underwent full-length TCR alpha and beta sequencing. Mononuclear cells from lymph nodes or 45 to 60 ml of peripheral blood were isolated by Ficoll density gradient centrifugation. FACS confirmed that the sorted cell populations were more than 90% pure. Its CDR3 holds 19 amino acids, cysteine through phenylalanine. The kept DNA is CDR3 alone, 57 bases in frame from the first base. Via the germline V gene, CDR1 is SGHAT and CDR2 FQNNGV. Unmatched junction bases come to 17, with V trimmed by 1 base and J by 7 bases. There are many counts of this clonotype. Its cognate antigen has yet to be identified. Base qualities are not provided; no much larger clone lies one nucleotide away. Full-length TCR variable regions were amplified by 5' RACE PCR with constant-region reverse primers, and semi-nested PCR with Nested Universal Primer A was subsequently performed. Using the ReliaPrep RNA Cell Miniprep System, total RNA was extracted, and the SMARTer RACE 5'/3' Kit was then used to reverse transcribe the RNA into 5'RACE-ready cDNA. Full-length TCR alpha and beta libraries were barcoded with multiplex adaptors and sequenced on an Illumina MiSeq. In the paper's pipeline: For each of nine subset-tissue groups, sequencing data from the five patients were combined, and the groups were compared by unsupervised clustering of TCR gene usage. The Morisita-Horn index, with shared sequences weighted by their contribution to each repertoire, was used to calculate repertoire similarity. Using fastp trimming at Q25 and MiXCR clonotype assembly, TCRdb reanalyzed the public sequencing data and kept in-frame beta chains. Every entry covers one CDR3 protein and lists the most common genes and DNA from its rows. TCRdb's processing, not the authors' own work, is the source of the V and J calls. The sample records more than 7,500 distinct CDR3 sequences, around 15% of which are singletons. In total, the top ten clones hold 2.5% to 3.5% of the sample.

This clonotype was obtained from a female donor with breast cancer. The sample was Tregs sorted from blood. The receptor chain draws on TRBV11-2 and TRBJ2-1; TRBD1 agrees with 9 junctional bases. For the CDR3, the sequence is CASSLGGLRDRVLLNEQFF. The DNA sequence is given as TGTGCCAGCAGCTTAGGGGGGTTACGGGACAGGGTCCTATTGAATGAGCAGTTCTTC.